These 26 T cell receptor beta chains share one sample of origin, sequenced in a study of T cell repertoires in ileal Crohn's disease. Assay used: immunoSEQ multiplex PCR; TCRdb lists only in-frame clones, some missing. The repertoire has over 3,500 clones, around 74% of them found once; the top ten carry 20% to 25%. What was sequenced was ileal tissue. These TCRs come from an adult with Crohn's disease.

The V gene is TRBV25-1, the J gene TRBJ1-2; the match to TRBD1 covers 9 bases. V lost 2 bases, J lost 4 bases, and 8 bases stayed unmatched. Germline loops: CDR1 MGHDK, CDR2 SYGVNS. The CDR3 totals 16 residues. The CDR3 loop reads CASSETGTGRIYGYTF. CDR3 sequence (DNA): TGTGCCAGCAGTGAAACCGGGACAGGGAGGATCTATGGCTACACCTTC.

The chain combines TRBV5-1 with TRBJ2-5; tentative D call: TRBD2 (7 bases). V lost 4 bases and J lost 5, with 18 bases in between. Germline V gene lookup returns CDR1 SGHRS and CDR2 YFSETQ. The CDR3 totals 15 residues. The CDR3 DNA reads TGCGCCAGCAGCCCGCGGGGGACATTCGGGGAGACCCAGTACTTC. Encoded protein: CASSPRGTFGETQYF.

The genes are TRBV2 and TRBJ1-5, with 8 bases aligning to TRBD1. The ends lost 1 base at V and 5 bases at J; junction bases unmatched: 4. The CDR3 is 15 residues long. In germline, CDR1 is SNHLY, CDR2 FYNNEI. In DNA, the CDR3 is TGTGCCAGCAGTGAAGAAAGACAGGGGTATCAGCCCCAGCATTTT. Translation: CASSEERQGYQPQHF.

The rearrangement links TRBV7-9 to TRBJ1-3; D remains ambiguous. CDR1 and CDR2 (germline): SEHNR, FQNEAQ (reference sequence). The CDR3 has 16 amino acids. V shed 1 base and J shed 0 bases, with 10 bases lying between them. CDR3: CASSLVGRFSGNTIYF. CDR3 in DNA: TGTGCCAGCAGCTTAGTGGGCCGATTCTCTGGAAACACCATATATTTT.

Concerning this clone itself: The same CDR3 also results from other DNA sequences found in this sample. The chain has TRBV7-2 and TRBJ1-1; D remains unclear. Germline loops: CDR1 SGHTA, CDR2 FQGNSA. The CDR3 consists of 14 residues. V lost 5 bases, J lost 2 bases, and 12 bases lay in between. DNA of the CDR3: TGTGCCAGCAGCCCGGGGAGGGCAAACACTGAAGCTTTCTTT. The encoded protein is CASSPGRANTEAFF.

This chain uses TRBV6-5 with TRBJ2-7; possibly TRBD2 for D (6 bases). The CDR3 has 14 residues. V was trimmed by 6 bases and J by 6 bases, leaving 18 bases between them. Germline CDR1 MNHEY, CDR2 SVGAGI. The CDR3 loop is CASRRLGKSSEQYF. The DNA of the CDR3 is TGTGCCAGCAGGAGACTAGGTAAAAGCTCCGAGCAGTACTTC.

This chain joins TRBV7-6 and TRBJ2-5; 8 bases match TRBD1. J gave up 5 bases and V 5 bases, and 10 bases lay outside the gene matches. Germline loops: CDR1 SGHVS, CDR2 FNYEAQ. The CDR3 is made up of 15 amino acids. The CDR3 here is CASSPRTGLEETQYF. CDR3 in DNA: TGTGCCAGCAGCCCCCGGACAGGGCTGGAGGAGACCCAGTACTTC.

This chain links TRBV11-3 with TRBJ1-1; 7 bases line up with TRBD1. The ends lost 7 bases at V and 5 bases at J; junction bases unmatched: 7. The CDR3 covers 13 residues. CDR1 and CDR2 (germline): SGHNT, YENEEA. The CDR3 spells CASIYPGGTEAFF. The CDR3 region has the DNA TGTGCCAGCATTTATCCAGGGGGTACTGAAGCTTTCTTT.

The chain carries TRBV20-1 and TRBJ2-5; no clear D. The CDR3 is 11 residues long. The V end lost 4 bases, the J end lost 4 bases, and 7 bases lay between the germline ends. Germline V CDR1 and CDR2: DFQATT, SNEGSKA (reference sequence). The CDR3 here is CSAKNGETQYF. DNA for the CDR3: TGCAGTGCTAAGAACGGAGAGACCCAGTACTTC.

In this sample, this clone is large (0.1 to 1%). V usage is TRBV27 and J usage is TRBJ1-2; D is perhaps TRBD1 (6 bases). There are 14 residues in the CDR3. Germline lookup yields CDR1 MNHEY and CDR2 SMNVEV (reference sequence). Trimming took 4 bases from V and 6 from J, leaving 15 bases between them. In DNA, the CDR3 is TGTGCCAGCAGTTCCCAGACAGGAATCAATGGCTACACCTTC. This translates into CASSSQTGINGYTF.

The V call is TRBV5-4, the J call TRBJ2-7; the match to TRBD2 covers 8 bases. The V gene end was trimmed by 2 bases and the J gene end by 7 bases; junction bases not matched to a gene: 2. Germline lookup yields CDR1 SGHNT and CDR2 YYREEE (reference sequence). The CDR3 loop spans 12 amino acids. Written as DNA, the CDR3 is TGTGCCAGCAGCTTAACGGGAGGGGAGCAGTACTTC. Translating it yields CASSLTGGEQYF.

As concerns this clone: A read error may account for a junction end that differs from germline. This rearrangement joins TRBV6-1 to TRBJ2-3, with TRBD2 matching 12 bases. This CDR3 has 15 residues. The germline V gene has CDR1 MNHNS and CDR2 SASEGT. In DNA form, the CDR3 reads TGTGCCAGCAGTACGACTAGCGGGAGCATAGATACGCAGTATTTT. Protein sequence: CASSTTSGSIDTQYF.

The table lists this clone with a count of one. The J gene is TRBJ2-7, the V gene TRBV7-2, with 7 bases lining up with TRBD1. CDR3 size: 14 residues. Per the germline V gene, CDR1 is SGHTA and CDR2 is FQGNSA. V was pared by 5 bases and J by 4 bases, with 8 bases of the junction left unmatched. The DNA of the CDR3 is TGTGCCAGCAGCCAACAGGGGATTTTGTACGAGCAGTACTTC. Amino acids: CASSQQGILYEQYF. Complete variable domain (other parts from reference TRBV7-2 and TRBJ2-7): GAGVSQSPSNKVTEKGKDVELRCDPISGHTALYWYRQSLGQGLEFLIYFQGNSAPDKSGLPSDRFSAERTGGSVSTLTIQRTQQEDSAVYLCASSQQGILYEQYFGPGTRLTVT.

This clone is a singleton in its sample. The V and J genes are TRBV18 and TRBJ1-1; D ambiguous. The V end lost 2 bases, the J end lost 3 bases, and 7 bases lay between the germline ends. Germline V CDR1 and CDR2: KGHSH, LQKENI. CDR3 length equals 13 residues. The CDR3 sequence is CASSPTMDTEAFF. The CDR3, as DNA: TGTGCCAGCTCACCAACAATGGACACTGAAGCTTTCTTT.

V is TRBV9 and J is TRBJ2-2; 8 bases map to TRBD1. V lost 2 bases to trimming and J lost 3 bases; unmatched junction nucleotides: 3. Germline CDR1 and CDR2: SGDLS and YYNGEE. The CDR3 consists of 15 residues. In DNA, the CDR3 is TGTGCCAGCAGCGTTACAGGGGGACACACCGGGGAGCTGTTTTTT. It codes for CASSVTGGHTGELFF.

The genes are TRBV30 and TRBJ1-1; perhaps TRBD1 as D (6 bases). This CDR3 is 12 amino acids long. The germline V gene encodes CDR1 GTSNPN and CDR2 SVGIG (reference sequence). V was shortened by 0 bases and J by 11 bases, with 13 bases between the two germline ends. The CDR3 nucleotides read TGTGCCTGGAGTGTTACCGGGACAAAGGCTTTCTTT. Protein product: CAWSVTGTKAFF.

This chain uses TRBV6-5 with TRBJ1-1; 7 bases align to TRBD1. This CDR3 has 15 residues. Germline V gene data show CDR1 as MNHEY and CDR2 as SVGAGI. The V gene end was trimmed by 2 bases and the J gene end by 4 bases; junction bases not matched to a gene: 7. In DNA form, the CDR3 reads TGTGCCAGCAGTTACGGGGGACAGTCAGGCACTGAAGCTTTCTTT. Its protein product is CASSYGGQSGTEAFF.

The rearrangement joins TRBV7-8 to TRBJ2-3, with 10 bases matching TRBD2. Germline CDR1 reads SGHVS; CDR2 reads FQNEAQ. Unmatched junction bases numbered 10, after V lost 0 bases and J lost 4 bases. CDR3 length equals 18 residues. DNA of the CDR3: TGTGCCAGCAGCTTAGCGGGTGGGCTAGCGGGAGCCGCAGATACGCAGTATTTT. Translated, it gives CASSLAGGLAGAADTQYF. Filled out from reference TRBV7-8 and TRBJ2-3, the complete variable domain reads GAGVSQSPRYKVAKRGQDVALRCDPISGHVSLFWYQQALGQGPEFLTYFQNEAQLDKSGLPSDRFFAERPEGSVSTLKIQRTQQEDSAVYLCASSLAGGLAGAADTQYFGPGTRLTVL.

This sequence joins TRBV2 and TRBJ2-3; D gene uncertain. The V end lost 6 bases, the J end lost 4 bases, and 11 bases lay between the germline ends. CDR3 size: 13 residues. From germline, CDR1 is SNHLY and CDR2 FYNNEI. CDR3 sequence: CASSALAPDTQYF. DNA for the CDR3: TGTGCCAGCAGCGCCTTGGCCCCAGATACGCAGTATTTT.

V and J are TRBV7-9 and TRBJ2-7, with TRBD2 matching 9 bases. Losses at the gene ends were 2 bases for V and 1 base for J; bases not matched to a gene: 6. The CDR3 length is 16 residues. Germline V gene sequence: CDR1 SEHNR, CDR2 FQNEAQ (reference sequence). The CDR3 bases are TGTGCCAGCAGCTTATACATAGCGGGAGCATCCTACGAGCAGTACTTC. Protein product: CASSLYIAGASYEQYF.

The chain combines TRBV5-1 with TRBJ2-7; unclear D gene. Germline loops: CDR1 SGHRS, CDR2 YFSETQ. This CDR3 is built from 15 residues. Trimming took off 4 bases at V and 0 bases at J, with 14 bases between the two ends. The DNA of the CDR3 is TGCGCCAGCAGCGGCGGCCAGACTCTCTCCTACGAGCAGTACTTC. It encodes CASSGGQTLSYEQYF.

The chain has TRBV4-1 and TRBJ1-6, with D perhaps TRBD1 (5 bases). Germline CDR1 is MGHRA and CDR2 is YSYEKL. The V end lost 1 base, the J end lost 5 bases, and 12 bases lay between the germline ends. The CDR3 has 16 amino acids. The CDR3 DNA reads TGCGCCAGCAGCCAAGCCGGGGGAAAGAATAATTCACCCCTCCACTTT. As protein: CASSQAGGKNNSPLHF.

This clone appeared a few times. This chain uses TRBV30 with TRBJ1-1; D call uncertain. V was trimmed by 7 bases and J by 1 base, leaving 10 bases between them. Germline CDR1 GTSNPN, CDR2 SVGIG (reference sequence). The CDR3 is 12 amino acids. CDR3 DNA sequence: TGTGCCTCCCAAGCGGGGAACACTGAAGCTTTCTTT. Translated: CASQAGNTEAFF.

The gene calls are TRBV7-2 and TRBJ1-4; D remains ambiguous. V was pared by 5 bases and J by 5 bases, with 12 bases between. The CDR3 is 14 amino acids. The germline CDR1 and CDR2 sequences are SGHTA and FQGNSA. The CDR3 here is CASSRRARNEKLFF. The CDR3 bases are TGTGCCAGCAGCCGGAGGGCCCGCAATGAAAAACTGTTTTTT.

This clone was detected only a few times. The V call is TRBV27, the J call TRBJ1-6; D may be TRBD1 (6 bases). V was shortened by 0 bases and J by 10 bases, with 13 bases between the two germline ends. This CDR3 has 15 amino acids. Germline CDR1 MNHEY, CDR2 SMNVEV (reference sequence). This CDR3 reads CASSLSMGANSPLHF. The CDR3 bases are TGTGCCAGCAGTTTATCGATGGGGGCAAACTCACCCCTCCACTTT.

The V and J genes are TRBV27 and TRBJ2-2, with 10 bases aligning to TRBD2. The CDR3 extends over 20 amino acids. Losses at the gene ends were 2 bases for V and 3 bases for J; bases not matched to a gene: 15. From germline, CDR1 is MNHEY and CDR2 SMNVEV (reference sequence). CDR3 sequence reads: CASSLPTRLAGEVYTGELFF. Written as DNA, the CDR3 is TGTGCCAGCAGTTTACCAACCCGGCTAGCGGGAGAGGTGTACACCGGGGAGCTGTTTTTT.